The 20 T cell receptor beta chains listed next were all sequenced from one sample in a study of cytomegalovirus exposure and HLA in healthy donors. Use of 60 Vbeta and 13 Jbeta primers characterized the PCR. The assay was immunoSEQ multiplex PCR, and TCRdb's table has in-frame clones only and misses some. The table has about 140,000 clones, around 81% seen once. Sequencing was carried out using PBMCs. The receptors were gathered from a man in his fifties in good health and CMV-seronegative.

The J gene is TRBJ1-2, the V gene TRBV10-2, with 7 bases aligning to TRBD1. The CDR3 runs to 16 residues. J lost 2 bases, V lost 2 bases, and 8 bases had no gene match. Germline CDR1 and CDR2: WSHSY and SAAADI. The CDR3 DNA follows: TGCGCCAGCAGTGAGGACAGGGTTACGGACAACTATGGCTACACCTTC. It is translated as CASSEDRVTDNYGYTF.

This chain uses TRBV11-1 with TRBJ2-7; perhaps TRBD2 as D (5 bases). The CDR3 covers 16 residues. Trimming took off 1 base at V and 2 bases at J, with 15 bases between the two ends. The germline CDR1 and CDR2 sequences are SGHAT and FQDESV (reference sequence). CDR3 sequence reads: CASSLEGRTAAYEQYF. The CDR3, as DNA: TGTGCCAGCAGCTTAGAGGGTCGGACTGCTGCCTACGAGCAGTACTTC.

The chain recombines TRBV30 with TRBJ2-5, with 13 bases aligning to TRBD2. V lost 2 bases and J lost 2; bases outside the gene matches: 5. Germline V gives CDR1 GTSNPN, CDR2 SVGIG (reference sequence). The CDR3 loop spans 16 amino acids. CDR3 amino acids: CAWSRGLAGIQETQYF. In nucleotides, the CDR3 is TGTGCCTGGAGTAGGGGACTAGCGGGAATTCAAGAGACCCAGTACTTC.

The chain recombines TRBV7-9 with TRBJ1-4; no firm D call. Trimming shortened V by 7 bases and J by 5 bases, and 14 bases separated the two germline ends. CDR1 is SEHNR and CDR2 is FQNEAQ in the germline V gene (reference sequence). The CDR3 spans 14 residues. The CDR3 bases are TGTGCCAGCACCCCAAGCACGTCCAATGAAAAACTGTTTTTT. Encoded protein: CASTPSTSNEKLFF.

The gene calls are TRBV5-4 and TRBJ1-1; tentatively, D is TRBD1 (5 bases). V gave up 4 bases and J gave up 4 bases, with 23 bases separating them. Looked up from germline, CDR1 is SGHNT and CDR2 is YYREEE (reference sequence). The CDR3 loop spans 17 amino acids. CDR3 nucleotide sequence: TGTGCCAGCAGCACCCTGGTAGGGGCGGATGGCGGCACTGAAGCTTTCTTT. It yields the protein CASSTLVGADGGTEAFF. Based on the CDR3 plus reference TRBV5-4 and TRBJ1-1, the full variable domain is ETGVTQSPTHLIKTRGQQVTLRCSSQSGHNTVSWYQQALGQGPQFIFQYYREEENGRGNFPPRFSGLQFPNYSSELNVNALELDDSALYLCASSTLVGADGGTEAFFGQGTRLTVV.

The chain uses TRBV27 and TRBJ2-6; 12 bases are shared with TRBD1. The CDR3 runs 18 residues. J was trimmed by 3 bases and V by 5 bases; bases with no gene match: 8. The germline V gene has CDR1 MNHEY and CDR2 SMNVEV (reference sequence). CDR3 protein: CASSLTGTGGVGANVLTF. CDR3 nucleotides: TGTGCCAGCAGTCTGACCGGGACAGGGGGCGTTGGGGCCAACGTCCTGACTTTC.

Worth noting for this clone: One end of the junction is discordant with germline, which a read error may explain. The chain employs TRBV5-5 and TRBJ1-1; perhaps TRBD1 as D (6 bases). CDR3 length equals 14 residues. Germline CDR1 reads SGHKS; CDR2 reads YYEKEE (reference sequence). The CDR3, as DNA: TGTGCCAGCAGCTTGGTCCCCCAGGGCGGAACAGGGTATTTT. Its protein is CASSLVPQGGTGYF.

V is TRBV4-1 and J is TRBJ2-7, with D tentatively TRBD1 (6 bases). Per the germline V gene, CDR1 is MGHRA and CDR2 is YSYEKL. The CDR3 spans 15 residues. Trimming pared 0 bases from V and 4 bases from J, leaving 13 bases between. The CDR3 DNA is TGCGCCAGCAGCCAAGATCCAAGGGACACTTACGAGCAGTACTTC. Translation gives CASSQDPRDTYEQYF.

This chain uses TRBV4-1 with TRBJ2-3; 8 bases align to TRBD1. CDR1 and CDR2 (germline): MGHRA, YSYEKL. This CDR3 has 16 amino acids. The V gene end was trimmed by 0 bases and the J gene end by 5 bases; junction bases not matched to a gene: 7. CDR3 region: CASSQDGQGILDTQYF. CDR3 nucleotides: TGCGCCAGCAGCCAAGACGGACAGGGTATTTTAGATACGCAGTATTTT.

This clone was detected only once. V gene TRBV25-1 combines with J gene TRBJ1-1; D unclear. The CDR3 has 13 amino acids. The V gene's germline CDR1 is MGHDK and CDR2 SYGVNS. Trimming cost V 0 bases and J 7 bases, with 9 bases left between them. In DNA, the CDR3 is TGTGCCAGCAGTGAATATTGGGCAGGTGAAGCTTTCTTT. This gives the protein CASSEYWAGEAFF.

The V and J genes are TRBV14 and TRBJ2-7, with 8 bases fitting TRBD1. This CDR3 spans 15 amino acids. Looked up from germline, CDR1 is SGHDN and CDR2 is FVKESK. Unmatched junction bases numbered 5, after V lost 1 base and J lost 3 bases. The CDR3 DNA reads as TGTGCCAGCAGCCAAGGTCCAGGGGGCGGCTACGAGCAGTACTTC. Translating gives CASSQGPGGGYEQYF.

This clone was seen once. V is TRBV19 and J is TRBJ1-3, with D possibly matching TRBD1 (6 bases). The CDR3 spans 15 residues. Trimming stripped 3 bases from V and 0 bases from J, with 9 bases between. Looked up from germline, CDR1 is LNHDA and CDR2 is SQIVND (reference sequence). The CDR3 sequence is CASSIGQTSGNTIYF. The CDR3 DNA sequence: TGTGCCAGTAGTATCGGACAGACCTCTGGAAACACCATATATTTT.

The chain is built from TRBV6-1 and TRBJ1-3; 9 bases map to TRBD1. V gave up 6 bases and J gave up 6 bases; unmatched junction bases: 3. The CDR3 has 13 amino acids. Germline loops: CDR1 MNHNS, CDR2 SASEGT. The CDR3 bases are TGTGCCAGCAGGGGACAGGGAGCAAACACCATATATTTT. As protein: CASRGQGANTIYF.

This sequence joins TRBV5-1 and TRBJ1-3; no definite D call. V gave up 1 base and J gave up 0 bases, with 8 bases separating them. The CDR3 covers 15 residues. The V gene's germline CDR1 is SGHRS and CDR2 YFSETQ. CDR3 sequence reads: CASSLTTSSGNTIYF. The DNA of the CDR3 is TGCGCCAGCAGCTTGACAACAAGCTCTGGAAACACCATATATTTT.

The rearrangement joins TRBV2 to TRBJ1-1, with TRBD1 as a possible D gene (5 bases). Germline V gives CDR1 SNHLY, CDR2 FYNNEI. CDR3 size: 14 residues. Deletions cut 5 bases from V and 1 base from J, with 11 bases between. CDR3: CASSQGWKNTEAFF. DNA for the CDR3: TGTGCCAGCAGTCAGGGTTGGAAGAACACTGAAGCTTTCTTT.

V gene TRBV5-1 combines with J gene TRBJ2-5; 8 bases fit TRBD2. This CDR3 region has 13 residues. Germline CDR1 and CDR2: SGHRS and YFSETQ. The J segment lost 1 base and the V segment lost 6 bases, leaving 2 bases of the junction unmatched. The CDR3 here is CASMAGGQETQYF. The DNA for the CDR3 is TGCGCCAGCATGGCGGGGGGCCAAGAGACCCAGTACTTC.

The chain links TRBV7-2 to TRBJ1-4; D is possibly TRBD1 (6 bases). V was shortened by 1 base and J by 7 bases, with 13 bases between the two germline ends. The CDR3 sequence is 15 residues long. Germline CDR1 reads SGHTA; CDR2 reads FQGNSA. The CDR3 protein is CASSLGQGWGEKLFF. The CDR3 DNA reads as TGTGCCAGCAGCTTAGGGCAGGGGTGGGGTGAAAAACTGTTTTTT.

In this sample, this clone turned up once. V and J are TRBV6-5 and TRBJ1-2; perhaps TRBD1 as D (5 bases). Germline V gives CDR1 MNHEY, CDR2 SVGAGI. Trimming took 5 bases from V and 4 from J, leaving 14 bases between them. This CDR3 has 14 amino acids. CDR3 loop: CASSLDSVTYGYTF. CDR3 in DNA: TGTGCCAGCAGTCTTGACAGCGTCACCTATGGCTACACCTTC.

There are a few counts of this clone. The chain carries TRBV2 and TRBJ1-5; the D is unclear. The V and J ends lost 5 bases and 5 bases respectively, with 16 bases between them. The CDR3 is 15 amino acids. Germline V lookup: CDR1 SNHLY, CDR2 FYNNEI. CDR3 sequence: CASSPRSFTDQPQHF. CDR3 sequence (DNA): TGTGCCAGCAGTCCCCGCTCGTTTACAGATCAGCCCCAGCATTTT.

The V call is TRBV2, the J call TRBJ2-7; 10 bases match TRBD1. Germline V gene sequence: CDR1 SNHLY, CDR2 FYNNEI. J lost 2 bases, V lost 6 bases, and 7 bases had no gene match. The CDR3 has 15 amino acids. The CDR3 DNA sequence: TGTGCCAGCAGCCTCTCTGACAGGGGGCCCTACGAGCAGTACTTC. It translates to CASSLSDRGPYEQYF.